These 9 T cell receptor beta chains were sequenced from one sample in a study of CD8 T cell repertoires and HIV-1 epitope variants. Assay: immunoSEQ multiplex PCR; the TCRdb copy retains only in-frame clones and omits some. The table shows around 4,900 clones, with about 70% occurring only once. No cognate antigen is known for these TCRs. Input material: cultured CD8+ T cells derived from PBMCs. The receptors shown here come from a male donor with HIV.

The V and J genes are TRBV29-1 and TRBJ2-1, with a weak D call TRBD1 (6 bases). This CDR3 region has 14 residues. Germline V CDR1 and CDR2: SQVTM, ANQGSEA. Trimming stripped 7 bases from V and 0 bases from J, with 13 bases between. The CDR3: CSALTGISYNEQFF. Here the CDR3 DNA reads TGCAGCGCCCTCACAGGGATCTCCTACAATGAGCAGTTCTTC.

This clone was found a few times. This sequence joins TRBV7-8 and TRBJ1-1; D uncertain. The length of the CDR3 is 13 residues. The V and J ends lost 5 bases and 4 bases respectively, with 11 bases between them. Per the germline V gene, CDR1 is SGHVS and CDR2 is FQNEAQ. CDR3 bases: TGTGCCAGCAGCGCAACACAAAGCACTGAAGCTTTCTTT. Translated: CASSATQSTEAFF.

This sequence joins TRBV11-2 and TRBJ2-5; no definite D call. Germline V gene sequence: CDR1 SGHAT, CDR2 FQNNGV. V was clipped by 1 base and J by 2 bases, with 11 bases between them. The CDR3 covers 15 residues. DNA of the CDR3: TGTGCCAGCAGCTTAGGGCGAGAACTACAAGAGACCCAGTACTTC. This gives the protein CASSLGRELQETQYF.

This clone was detected a few times. The chain has TRBV29-1 and TRBJ2-1; 14 bases map to TRBD2. The V segment lost 1 base and the J segment 3 bases; nucleotides outside the gene matches: 11. The CDR3 covers 19 residues. Germline-derived CDR1 and CDR2 are SQVTM and ANQGSEA. The CDR3 region is CSVEGGQGLAGGRYNEQFF. The CDR3, as DNA: TGCAGCGTTGAAGGAGGCCAAGGACTAGCGGGAGGTCGCTACAATGAGCAGTTCTTC.

The rearrangement joins TRBV5-6 to TRBJ2-1; D is undetermined. With 1 base removed from V and 4 bases from J, the gap between germline ends came to 15 bases. The CDR3 has 16 residues. Germline CDR1 is SGHDT and CDR2 is YYEEEE. CDR3 in amino acids: CASSLRSAFGYNEQFF. CDR3 nucleotides: TGTGCCAGCAGCTTGCGGTCAGCATTTGGATACAATGAGCAGTTCTTC. The full variable domain, with the rest looked up from reference TRBV5-6 and TRBJ2-1, is DAGVTQSPTHLIKTRGQQVTLRCSPKSGHDTVSWYQQALGQGPQFIFQYYEEEERQRGNFPDRFSGHQFPNYSSELNVNALLLGDSALYLCASSLRSAFGYNEQFFGPGTRLTVL.

The rearrangement joins TRBV6-5 to TRBJ2-5; D is possibly TRBD1 (5 bases). The DNA end lines up better with TRBJ2-7; the J call may be wrong. CDR1 MNHEY and CDR2 SVGAGI come from the germline V gene. The CDR3 loop spans 13 amino acids. The DNA of the CDR3 is TGTGCCAGCAGTCCGAGACAGAGCTACGAGCAGTACTTC. Its translation is CASSPRQSYEQYF.

The rearrangement joins TRBV19 to TRBJ2-7; 8 bases are shared with TRBD2. In germline, CDR1 is LNHDA, CDR2 SQIVND (reference sequence). The length of the CDR3 is 14 residues. Trimming took 5 bases from V and 4 from J; bases not matched to a gene: 7. CDR3 residues: CASSFASGSYEQYF. The CDR3 DNA reads as TGTGCCAGTAGTTTTGCGAGCGGGAGTTACGAGCAGTACTTC.

This clone showed up just a few times. This chain links TRBV6-5 with TRBJ2-1; 7 bases line up with TRBD2. The germline V gene encodes CDR1 MNHEY and CDR2 SVGAGI. The CDR3 runs to 16 residues. V lost 2 bases, J lost 7 bases, and 11 bases stayed unmatched. DNA of the CDR3: TGTGCCAGCAGTTACACCCCGAGCGGGGCTAAGAATGAGCAGTTCTTC. Its translation: CASSYTPSGAKNEQFF.

V is TRBV28 and J is TRBJ2-2; 9 bases line up with TRBD2. Germline CDR1 reads MDHEN; CDR2 reads SYDVKM. The CDR3 is 13 amino acids. The CDR3 is CGMKREDTGELFF. The CDR3 DNA is TGTGGTATGAAGCGGGAGGACACCGGGGAGCTGTTTTTT.